Reported below is one TCR beta chain. Its target is unknown. RNA extraction and reverse transcription yielded cDNA as sequencing template. Clones were sequenced by immunoSEQ multiplex PCR, and TCRdb holds only the in-frame ones, with some missing. The sample lists some 100,000 clones; 50% to 75% were seen once. CDR3 length: 13 amino acids. V was cut by 1 base and J by 2 bases, with 7 bases left in between. Germline V gene lookup returns CDR1 SQVTM and CDR2 ANQGSEA. Treatment given: oral pan-JAK inhibitor, 5-10 mg twice daily. Cell sorting was applied to PBMCs, and CD4+ and CD8+ T cells were collected. The sample belongs to a study of CD8+ T cells in alopecia areata. About the research overall: Patients in the treated group were given tofacitinib by mouth, 5 to 10 mg twice a day.

General observations from the study: In patients, TCRs were shared less clearly than in mice, and HLA may possibly be involved. The study found tofacitinib significantly decreased scalp clonality and expanded CD8+ clones among the top 100.

The source of this sequence is a human donor with alopecia areata. The material sequenced was CD8+ T cells sorted from blood, taken at week 4, from a patient treated with tofacitinib. This rearrangement joins TRBV29-1 to TRBJ2-3; a weak D match, TRBD2 (6 bases). For the CDR3, the DNA is TGCAGCGTTGAAGGCGGGGCCACAGATACGCAGTATTTT. Amino acids: CSVEGGATDTQYF.